The following is a T cell receptor (beta chain) sequence with its context. Measured with immunoSEQ multiplex PCR; TCRdb has only the in-frame clones, and not every one. The table lists 98,000 or so clones, around nine tenths of them singletons. This record comes from a study of T cell responses to AZD1222 COVID-19 vaccine. V was trimmed by 6 bases and J by 4 bases, leaving 21 bases between them. The CDR3 is 15 residues long. CDR1 is GTSNPN and CDR2 is SVGIG in the germline V gene (reference sequence). The receptor comes from an adult who received the AZD1222 COVID-19 vaccine. The input for sequencing was peripheral blood, taken 28 days after the second AZD1222 dose. The rearrangement joins TRBV30 to TRBJ1-2; D is possibly TRBD1 (5 bases). The CDR3 spells CACLGQGESSYGYTF. The CDR3 DNA sequence: TGTGCCTGTCTAGGGCAGGGTGAGTCGAGCTATGGCTACACCTTC. The whole variable domain, filled in from reference TRBV30 and TRBJ1-2, reads SQTIHQWPATLVQPVGSPLSLECTVEGTSNPNLYWYRQAAGRGLQLLFYSVGIGQISSEVPQNLSASRPQDRQFILSSKKLLLSDSGFYLCACLGQGESSYGYTFGSGTRLTVV.